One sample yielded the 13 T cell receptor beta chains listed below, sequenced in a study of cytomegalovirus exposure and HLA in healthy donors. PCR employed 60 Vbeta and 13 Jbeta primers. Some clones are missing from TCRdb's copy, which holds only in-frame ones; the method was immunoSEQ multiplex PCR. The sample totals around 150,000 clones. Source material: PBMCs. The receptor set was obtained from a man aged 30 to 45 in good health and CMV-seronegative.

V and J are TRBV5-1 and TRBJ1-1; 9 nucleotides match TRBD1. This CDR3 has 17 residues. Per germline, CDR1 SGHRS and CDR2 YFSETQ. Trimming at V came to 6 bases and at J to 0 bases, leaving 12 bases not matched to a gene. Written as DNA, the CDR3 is TGCGCCAGCACCCAACAGGGGGCTACCCGATTGAACACTGAAGCTTTCTTT. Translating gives CASTQQGATRLNTEAFF.

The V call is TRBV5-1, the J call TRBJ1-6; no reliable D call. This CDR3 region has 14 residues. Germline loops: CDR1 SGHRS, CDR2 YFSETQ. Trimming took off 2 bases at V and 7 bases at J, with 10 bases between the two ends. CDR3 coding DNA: TGCGCCAGCAGCTTACGGACTACCAATTCACCCCTCCACTTT. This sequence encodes CASSLRTTNSPLHF. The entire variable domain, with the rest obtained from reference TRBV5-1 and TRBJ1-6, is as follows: KAGVTQTPRYLIKTRGQQVTLSCSPISGHRSVSWYQQTPGQGLQFLFEYFSETQRNKGNFPGRFSGRQFSNSRSEMNVSTLELGDSALYLCASSLRTTNSPLHFGNGTRLTVT.

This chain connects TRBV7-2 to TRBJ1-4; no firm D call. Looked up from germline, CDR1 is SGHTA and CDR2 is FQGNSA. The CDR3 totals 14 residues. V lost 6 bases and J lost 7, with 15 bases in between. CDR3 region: CASRTGSGSEKLFF. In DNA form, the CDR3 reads TGTGCCAGCAGGACCGGGAGCGGGAGTGAAAAACTGTTTTTT.

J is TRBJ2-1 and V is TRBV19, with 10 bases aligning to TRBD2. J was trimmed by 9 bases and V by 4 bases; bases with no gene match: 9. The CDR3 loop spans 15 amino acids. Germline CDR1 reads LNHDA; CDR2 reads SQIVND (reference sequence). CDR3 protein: CASSTSGRGLSEQFF. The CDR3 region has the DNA TGTGCCAGTAGTACTAGCGGGAGAGGGTTGAGTGAGCAGTTCTTC.

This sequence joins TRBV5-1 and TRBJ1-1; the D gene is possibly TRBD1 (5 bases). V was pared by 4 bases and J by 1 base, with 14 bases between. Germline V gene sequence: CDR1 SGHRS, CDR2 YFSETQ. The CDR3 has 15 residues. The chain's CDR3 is CASSPLGQTNTEAFF. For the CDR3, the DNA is TGCGCCAGCAGCCCCCTAGGACAAACGAACACTGAAGCTTTCTTT.

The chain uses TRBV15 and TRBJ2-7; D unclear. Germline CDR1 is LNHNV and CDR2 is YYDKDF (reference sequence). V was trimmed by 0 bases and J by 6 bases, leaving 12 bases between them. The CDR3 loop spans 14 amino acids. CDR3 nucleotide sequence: TGTGCCACCAGCAGAGATATAACCTCAGGCGAGCAGTACTTC. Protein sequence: CATSRDITSGEQYF.

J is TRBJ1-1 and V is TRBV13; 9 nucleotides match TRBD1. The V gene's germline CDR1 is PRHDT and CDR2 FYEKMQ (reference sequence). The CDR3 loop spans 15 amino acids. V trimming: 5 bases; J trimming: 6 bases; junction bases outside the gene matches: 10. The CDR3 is CASSHLQGARAEAFF. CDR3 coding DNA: TGTGCCAGCAGCCATCTACAGGGGGCTCGGGCTGAAGCTTTCTTT.

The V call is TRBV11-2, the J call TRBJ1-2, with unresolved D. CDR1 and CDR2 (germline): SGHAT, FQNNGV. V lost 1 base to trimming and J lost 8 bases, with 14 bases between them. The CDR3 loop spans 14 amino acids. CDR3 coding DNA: TGTGCCAGCAGCTTAGTGGGGAACCGGAGGGGCTACACCTTC. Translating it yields CASSLVGNRRGYTF.

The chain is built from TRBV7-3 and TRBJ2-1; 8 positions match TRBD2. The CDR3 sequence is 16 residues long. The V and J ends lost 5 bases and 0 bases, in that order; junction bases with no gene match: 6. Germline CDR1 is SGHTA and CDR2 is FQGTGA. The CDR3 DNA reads TGTGCCAGCAGCGAACGGGAGGGCCTCTCCTACAATGAGCAGTTCTTC. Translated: CASSEREGLSYNEQFF.

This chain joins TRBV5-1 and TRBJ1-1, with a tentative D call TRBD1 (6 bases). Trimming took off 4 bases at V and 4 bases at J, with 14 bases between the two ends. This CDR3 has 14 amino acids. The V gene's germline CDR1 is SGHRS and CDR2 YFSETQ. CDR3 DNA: TGCGCCAGCAGCCTAAAATCGACAGGCACTGAAGCTTTCTTT. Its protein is CASSLKSTGTEAFF.

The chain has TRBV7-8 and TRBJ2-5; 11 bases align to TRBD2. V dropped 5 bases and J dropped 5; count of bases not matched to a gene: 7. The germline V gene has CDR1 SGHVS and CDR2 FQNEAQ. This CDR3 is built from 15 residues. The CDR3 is CASSILAGGMETQYF. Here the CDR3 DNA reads TGTGCCAGCAGCATCCTAGCGGGAGGTATGGAGACCCAGTACTTC.

CDR3 coding DNA: TGTGCCAGCAGCTTAGGGGGGACTAGCGGGAGGGCCTACAATGAGCAGTTCTTC. The encoded protein is CASSLGGTSGRAYNEQFF. The chain links TRBV7-6 to TRBJ2-1, with TRBD2 matching 16 bases. Trimming took 1 base from V and 2 from J; bases not matched to a gene: 2. The CDR3 runs to 18 residues. CDR1 SGHVS and CDR2 FNYEAQ come from the germline V gene. Together with reference TRBV7-6 and TRBJ2-1, the CDR3 gives the full variable domain: GAGVSQSPRYKVTKRGQDVALRCDPISGHVSLYWYRQALGQGPEFLTYFNYEAQQDKSGLPNDRFSAERPEGSISTLTIQRTEQRDSAMYRCASSLGGTSGRAYNEQFFGPGTRLTVL.

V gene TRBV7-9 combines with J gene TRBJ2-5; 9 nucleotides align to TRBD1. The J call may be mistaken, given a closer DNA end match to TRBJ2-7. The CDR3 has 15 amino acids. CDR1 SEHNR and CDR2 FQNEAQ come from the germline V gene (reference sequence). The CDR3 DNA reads TGTGCCAGCAGCTCAACCGGGACAGGGCCCTACGAGCAGTACTTC. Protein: CASSSTGTGPYEQYF.